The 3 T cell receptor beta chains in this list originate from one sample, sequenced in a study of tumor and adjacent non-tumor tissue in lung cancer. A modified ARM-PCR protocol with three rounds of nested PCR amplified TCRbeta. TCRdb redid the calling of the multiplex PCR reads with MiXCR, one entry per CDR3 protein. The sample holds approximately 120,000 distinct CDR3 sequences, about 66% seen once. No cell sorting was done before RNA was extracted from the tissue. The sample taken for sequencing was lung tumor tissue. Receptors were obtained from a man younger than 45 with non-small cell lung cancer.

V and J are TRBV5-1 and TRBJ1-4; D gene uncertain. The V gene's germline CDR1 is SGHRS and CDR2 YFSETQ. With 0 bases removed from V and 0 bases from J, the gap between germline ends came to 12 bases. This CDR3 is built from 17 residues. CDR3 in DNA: TGCGCCAGCAGCTTGGAGGGTTTCGGATCAACTAATGAAAAACTGTTTTTT. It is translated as CASSLEGFGSTNEKLFF.

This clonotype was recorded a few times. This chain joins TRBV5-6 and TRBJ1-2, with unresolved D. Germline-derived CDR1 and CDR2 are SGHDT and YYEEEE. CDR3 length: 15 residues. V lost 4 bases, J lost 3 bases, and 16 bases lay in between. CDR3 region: CASSPKSERDYGYTF. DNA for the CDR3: TGTGCCAGCAGCCCTAAAAGCGAGCGGGACTATGGCTACACCTTC.

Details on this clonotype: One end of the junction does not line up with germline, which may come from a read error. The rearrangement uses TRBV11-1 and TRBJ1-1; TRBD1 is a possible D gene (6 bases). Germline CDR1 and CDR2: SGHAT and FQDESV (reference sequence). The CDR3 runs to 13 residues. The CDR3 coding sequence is TGTGCCAGCAGCTCCCAAAGGGACACTGAAGCTTTATTT. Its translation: CASSSQRDTEALF.